This passage covers 23 T cell receptor beta chains from one sample sequenced in a study of HIV-infected patients and healthy controls (TCRdb year 2014). Receptor libraries were prepared by 5' RACE. This sample was sequenced with an Illumina MiSeq. TCRdb redid the processing of the public reads, applying fastp at Q25 and MiXCR, and retained in-frame beta chains. Rows matching on CDR3 protein sequence are summarized as one entry with the most common DNA and genes. A total of around 18,000 distinct CDR3 sequences appear in this sample, about 16% of them only once. 20% to 25% of the sample is held by the ten biggest clonotypes. Material: CD8+ T cells from blood. These receptors were collected from a human donor in good health.

The rearrangement links TRBV19 to TRBJ2-7; possibly TRBD1 for D (7 bases). There are 13 residues in the CDR3. Trimming pared 6 bases from V and 5 bases from J, leaving 14 bases between. Germline lookup yields CDR1 LNHDA and CDR2 SQIVND (reference sequence). The CDR3, as DNA: TGTGCCAGTAGCGGGAGACAGGGTAACGAGCAGTACTTC. Translating gives CASSGRQGNEQYF.

The CDR3 here is CSGKETDYEQYF. DNA of the CDR3: TGCAGTGGGAAAGAGACGGATTACGAGCAGTACTTC. The rearrangement joins TRBV20-1 to TRBJ2-7; D call uncertain. Germline V lookup: CDR1 DFQATT, CDR2 SNEGSKA (reference sequence). This CDR3 spans 12 amino acids. V was pared by 7 bases and J by 4 bases, with 14 bases between.

This clonotype was picked up a small number of times. The V gene is TRBV18, the J gene TRBJ1-2; D remains ambiguous. Germline V gives CDR1 KGHSH, CDR2 LQKENI. The CDR3 has 17 amino acids. Trimming stripped 2 bases from V and 11 bases from J, with 27 bases between. Written as DNA, the CDR3 is TGTGCCAGCTCACCAATTCCTGGGCAGGCCGGAGAACATGAATACACCTTC. It translates to CASSPIPGQAGEHEYTF.

This clonotype showed up many times. The chain uses TRBV20-1 and TRBJ2-1, with 8 bases matching TRBD2. This CDR3 is 17 amino acids long. With 1 base clipped from V and 0 bases from J, the junction kept 8 bases outside the gene matches. CDR1 and CDR2 from the germline V gene are DFQATT and SNEGSKA (reference sequence). The CDR3 spells CSARGAGGRSSYNEQFF. DNA for the CDR3: TGCAGTGCTAGAGGGGCGGGGGGCAGGAGCTCCTACAATGAGCAGTTCTTC.

The table lists this clonotype with many counts. The genes are TRBV19 and TRBJ2-7; D may be TRBD2 (6 bases). The CDR3 has 13 amino acids. V gave up 5 bases and J gave up 3 bases, with 11 bases separating them. CDR1 is LNHDA, CDR2 SQIVND, per germline (reference sequence). The CDR3 spells CASSAGHHYEQYF. The CDR3 DNA reads TGTGCCAGTAGTGCGGGGCATCACTACGAGCAGTACTTC.

This clonotype was picked up many times. V is TRBV25-1 and J is TRBJ2-1; D uncertain. Trimming removed 0 bases at V and 9 bases at J, with 9 bases between. Germline V gene lookup returns CDR1 MGHDK and CDR2 SYGVNS. The CDR3 extends over 13 amino acids. The CDR3 DNA reads TGTGCCAGCAGTGAATATGTTGCCGGTGAGCAGTTCTTC. Amino acid sequence: CASSEYVAGEQFF. Full variable domain (remainder filled in from reference TRBV25-1 and TRBJ2-1): EADIYQTPRYLVIGTGKKITLECSQTMGHDKMYWYQQDPGMELHLIHYSYGVNSTEKGDLSSESTVSRIRTEHFPLTLESARPSHTSQYLCASSEYVAGEQFFGPGTRLTVL.

This clonotype came up many times. The chain combines TRBV12-3 or TRBV12-4 with TRBJ2-7; possible D gene TRBD2, 6 bases. The V and J ends lost 5 bases and 3 bases respectively, with 14 bases between them. This CDR3 comprises 14 residues. CDR3 sequence: CASSLSYGGYEQYF. The CDR3 region has the DNA TGTGCCAGCAGTCTAAGCTACGGGGGCTACGAGCAGTACTTC.

This clonotype was observed at least ten times. V usage is TRBV7-9 and J usage is TRBJ2-2; D not resolved. Looked up from germline, CDR1 is SEHNR and CDR2 is FQNEAQ (reference sequence). Trimming left V 3 bases short and J 6 bases short, with 14 bases between. CDR3 length equals 15 residues. The chain's CDR3 is CASSFVQNLAGELFF. As DNA, the CDR3 is TGTGCCAGCAGCTTTGTACAGAACCTAGCCGGGGAGCTGTTTTTT.

Many counts were recorded for this clonotype. This chain uses TRBV12-3 or TRBV12-4 with TRBJ2-2; the D gene could be TRBD1 or TRBD2 (5 bases each). Deletions cut 4 bases from V and 5 bases from J, with 14 bases between. The CDR3 is 15 residues long. CDR3 region: CASSSRGGTTGELFF. CDR3 DNA sequence: TGTGCCAGCAGTTCCCGGGGTGGGACGACCGGGGAGCTGTTTTTT.

This clonotype was observed many times. This chain connects TRBV19 to TRBJ2-1; D ambiguous. V shed 0 bases and J shed 0 bases, with 6 bases lying between them. CDR1 is LNHDA, CDR2 SQIVND, per germline (reference sequence). The CDR3 is 15 residues long. As DNA, the CDR3 is TGTGCCAGTAGTATAGACCTGAGCTCCTACAATGAGCAGTTCTTC. Its translation is CASSIDLSSYNEQFF.

This clonotype was detected ten times or more. The chain joins TRBV7-9 to TRBJ1-2, with TRBD1 identical over 10 bases. CDR1 is SEHNR and CDR2 is FQNEAQ in the germline V gene (reference sequence). The length of the CDR3 is 13 residues. V was pared by 4 bases and J by 5 bases, with 1 base of the junction left unmatched. CDR3 sequence (DNA): TGTGCCAGCAGCTGGACAGGGGGGTATGGCTACACCTTC. Residues: CASSWTGGYGYTF. Based on the CDR3 plus reference TRBV7-9 and TRBJ1-2, the full variable domain is DTGVSQNPRHKITKRGQNVTFRCDPISEHNRLYWYRQTLGQGPEFLTYFQNEAQLEKSRLLSDRFSAERPKGSFSTLEIQRTEQGDSAMYLCASSWTGGYGYTFGSGTRLTVV.

This clonotype occurred a few times. The chain recombines TRBV29-1 with TRBJ1-2; D might be TRBD1 (5 bases). There are 15 residues in the CDR3. CDR1 SQVTM and CDR2 ANQGSEA come from the germline V gene. V gave up 1 base and J gave up 4 bases, with 16 bases separating them. The CDR3 is CSVEVPHIGGYGYTF. The CDR3 DNA sequence: TGCAGCGTTGAAGTTCCCCACATCGGGGGCTATGGCTACACCTTC.

This clonotype has a count of ten or more. The chain combines TRBV7-3 with TRBJ2-1; perhaps TRBD2 as D (6 bases). Looked up from germline, CDR1 is SGHTA and CDR2 is FQGTGA. Trimming removed 2 bases at V and 6 bases at J, with 20 bases between. The CDR3 is made up of 17 amino acids. CDR3 nucleotides: TGTGCCAGCAGCTTAGGGCGGGATTCAACCCCCCCCAATGAGCAGTTCTTC. Residues: CASSLGRDSTPPNEQFF.

This clonotype was found many times. V gene TRBV12-3 or TRBV12-4 combines with J gene TRBJ1-6, with D unresolved. There are 13 residues in the CDR3. Trimming left V 2 bases short and J 7 bases short, with 6 bases between. Written as DNA, the CDR3 is TGTGCCAGCAGTTTAAGTCCCAATTCACCCCTCCACTTT. It specifies CASSLSPNSPLHF.

The gene calls are TRBV3-1 and TRBJ2-1; TRBD2 is a possible D gene (5 bases). The V end was cut by 1 base, the J end by 7 bases, with 11 bases between. CDR1 is LGHDT, CDR2 YNNKEL, per germline (reference sequence). CDR3 length: 14 residues. Here the CDR3 reads CASSQGWQRNEQFF. The CDR3 nucleotides read TGTGCCAGCAGCCAAGGTTGGCAGCGGAATGAGCAGTTCTTC.

The sample holds many counts of this clonotype. The chain recombines TRBV6-2 or TRBV6-3 with TRBJ2-1; D call uncertain. This CDR3 is 11 amino acids long. V dropped 1 base and J dropped 12 bases, with 7 bases sitting between them. Germline values: CDR1 MNHEY, CDR2 SVGEGT. CDR3 protein: CASSYFVLQFF. The CDR3 region has the DNA TGTGCCAGCAGTTACTTTGTGTTGCAGTTCTTC.

In its sample, this clonotype was seen many times. This chain joins TRBV7-9 and TRBJ1-1; D is undetermined. Germline CDR1 SEHNR, CDR2 FQNEAQ (reference sequence). Trimming pared 6 bases from V and 7 bases from J, leaving 6 bases between. The CDR3 sequence is 10 residues long. The CDR3 nucleotides are TGTGCCAGCAGGGAAAGTGAAGCTTTCTTT. Translating it yields CASRESEAFF.

This clonotype was counted ten times or more. This chain links TRBV24-1 with TRBJ2-3; 9 bases align to TRBD1. The length of the CDR3 is 19 residues. V was clipped by 6 bases and J by 0 bases; unmatched bases: 15. Looked up from germline, CDR1 is KGHDR and CDR2 is SFDVKD. The CDR3 region has the DNA TGTGCCACCAGTAAACAGGGGGCGTTCGGAGGACAAAGCACAGATACGCAGTATTTT. Residues: CATSKQGAFGGQSTDTQYF.

This clonotype was seen at least ten times. CDR3 amino acids: CASSPPTGPLNTEAFF. The DNA for the CDR3 is TGTGCCAGCAGCCCACCAACCGGGCCTTTGAACACTGAAGCTTTCTTT. The chain couples TRBV7-9 to TRBJ1-1, with D unresolved. CDR1 is SEHNR and CDR2 is FQNEAQ in the germline V gene (reference sequence). The ends were cut back, 5 bases at V and 0 bases at J, with 16 bases in the middle. CDR3 size: 16 residues.

A few counts support this clonotype. This sequence joins TRBV5-6 and TRBJ1-5, with D possibly TRBD1 on 6 matching bases. From germline, CDR1 is SGHDT and CDR2 YYEEEE. CDR3 size: 15 residues. V lost 0 bases to trimming and J lost 6 bases, with 13 bases between them. The CDR3 loop is CASSLGSGAGQPQHF. The CDR3 bases are TGTGCCAGCAGCTTGGGTTCGGGGGCAGGTCAGCCCCAGCATTTT. Full variable domain (missing parts from reference TRBV5-6 and TRBJ1-5): DAGVTQSPTHLIKTRGQQVTLRCSPKSGHDTVSWYQQALGQGPQFIFQYYEEEERQRGNFPDRFSGHQFPNYSSELNVNALLLGDSALYLCASSLGSGAGQPQHFGDGTRLSIL.

This chain links TRBV30 with TRBJ2-2; D gene ambiguous. The germline V and J ends were trimmed by 4 bases and 7 bases, with 10 bases remaining between them. The CDR3 runs to 12 residues. Germline CDR1 GTSNPN, CDR2 SVGIG (reference sequence). CDR3 in DNA: TGTGCCTGGATAAACCCGGACGGGGAGCTGTTTTTT. This sequence encodes CAWINPDGELFF.

This clonotype was seen ten or more times. The chain uses TRBV10-3 and TRBJ2-2, with D perhaps TRBD2 (5 bases). V lost 7 bases to trimming and J lost 3 bases, with 6 bases between them. The CDR3 length is 12 residues. CDR1 and CDR2 from the germline V gene are ENHRY and SYGVKD. The chain's CDR3 is CAIKEDTGELFF. The CDR3 DNA reads as TGTGCCATCAAGGAGGACACCGGGGAGCTGTTTTTT.

The chain uses TRBV4-3 and TRBJ1-1, with D perhaps matching TRBD1 (6 bases). Germline loops: CDR1 LGHNA, CDR2 YSLEER. The CDR3 has 14 amino acids. Trimming took 6 bases from V and 4 from J, leaving 15 bases between them. In nucleotides, the CDR3 is TGCGCCAGCAGGAAGGACAGTGGGGTCACTGAAGCTTTCTTT. It yields the protein CASRKDSGVTEAFF.